This T cell receptor beta chain was retrieved from a study of T cell responses to AZD1222 COVID-19 vaccine. Study-level results: In a largely white British group with more females than males, clonal diversity was possibly underestimated. Targets within unmutated variant regions were reportedly found for nearly half of spike-specific TCRs. Baseline seropositives among AZD1222 recipients totaled only five or six. Receipt of two AZD1222 doses was followed by a rise in Spike-specific TCR breadth and depth.

Using immunoSEQ multiplex PCR, the repertoire was profiled, and TCRdb retains in-frame clones only, with some absent. The table has 90,000 to 120,000 clones, approximately 86% seen once. A note on this clone: What it binds is unknown.

The specimen was peripheral blood, collected 28 days after the second dose of the MenACWY control vaccine. The receptor comes from an adult who received the MenACWY meningococcal vaccine as a control.

CDR3: CAISDSGGGFEQYF. CDR3 bases: TGTGCCATCAGTGACAGCGGTGGGGGGTTTGAGCAGTACTTC. This rearrangement joins TRBV10-3 to TRBJ2-7; D is possibly TRBD2 (6 bases). Germline CDR1 reads ENHRY; CDR2 reads SYGVKD. Deletions cut 3 bases from V and 7 bases from J, with 16 bases between. The CDR3 length is 14 residues.